The 25 T cell receptor beta chains listed next were all sequenced from one sample in a study of CD8 T cells in Susac syndrome. Reverse transcription used roughly 0.45 to 1 ug RNA and random hexamers. From the immunoSEQ multiplex PCR reads, TCRdb called clonotypes with MiXCR, one entry per CDR3 protein. Of about 140,000 distinct CDR3 sequences in the sample, approximately 95% were seen once. The sequenced sample was CD8+ T cells from PBMCs. Source of these receptors: a human donor with Susac syndrome.

V is TRBV5-6 and J is TRBJ2-7; D unclear. CDR1 and CDR2 from the germline V gene are SGHDT and YYEEEE. CDR3 length: 11 residues. The V and J ends lost 3 bases and 7 bases respectively, with 8 bases between them. The CDR3 DNA reads as TGTGCCAGCAGCTCATACAGAGAGCAGTACTTC. Encoded protein: CASSSYREQYF.

The gene calls are TRBV15 and TRBJ2-1; D perhaps matches TRBD2 (6 bases). Trimming pared 2 bases from V and 3 bases from J, leaving 11 bases between. The CDR3 consists of 15 residues. Germline assignment: CDR1 LNHNV and CDR2 YYDKDF (reference sequence). This chain's CDR3 is CATSRIGTGYNEQFF. For the CDR3, the DNA is TGTGCCACCAGCAGAATCGGGACTGGCTACAATGAGCAGTTCTTC. Full variable domain (outside the CDR3, taken from reference TRBV15 and TRBJ2-1): DAMVIQNPRYQVTQFGKPVTLSCSQTLNHNVMYWYQQKSSQAPKLLFHYYDKDFNNEADTPDNFQSRRPNTSFCFLDIRSPGLGDTAMYLCATSRIGTGYNEQFFGPGTRLTVL.

V gene TRBV21-1 combines with J gene TRBJ2-5; TRBD2, the table's D call, was not compared with the DNA. TRBV21-1 is given as a pseudogene. The CDR3 spans 15 residues. CDR3 amino acids: CASSLPGLAEETQYF. For the CDR3, the DNA is TGTGCCAGCAGCTTACCGGGACTAGCGGAAGAGACCCAGTACTTC.

The chain couples TRBV3-1 to TRBJ2-7, with TRBD1 matching 8 bases. The CDR3 consists of 14 residues. The V gene's germline CDR1 is LGHDT and CDR2 YNNKEL (reference sequence). V was clipped by 4 bases and J by 6 bases; unmatched bases: 8. The CDR3 DNA reads TGTGCCAGCAGCCCCCGGGACAGGTTCCCCGAGCAGTACTTC. Encoded protein: CASSPRDRFPEQYF.

The V call is TRBV20-1, the J call TRBJ1-4, with D unresolved. V lost 0 bases and J 6 bases, leaving 14 bases between the germline ends. The CDR3 extends over 15 amino acids. CDR1 and CDR2 (germline): DFQATT, SNEGSKA (reference sequence). CDR3 protein: CSARDLGSIDEKLFF. The CDR3 coding sequence is TGCAGTGCTAGAGACCTCGGGTCAATAGATGAAAAACTGTTTTTT.

This clonotype was seen only once. The rearrangement uses TRBV6-2 or TRBV6-3 and TRBJ2-2; a possible D gene is TRBD2 (5 bases). The germline gives CDR1 MNHEY, CDR2 SVGEGT. This CDR3 is 17 amino acids long. V was cut by 1 base and J by 0 bases, with 12 bases left in between. This CDR3 reads CASSYWQAGTNTGELFF. The CDR3 region has the DNA TGTGCCAGCAGTTACTGGCAGGCGGGCACGAACACCGGGGAGCTGTTTTTT.

The chain uses TRBV20-1 and TRBJ1-1; tentative D call: TRBD1 (6 bases). CDR3 length: 13 residues. From germline, CDR1 is DFQATT and CDR2 SNEGSKA (reference sequence). Between the trimmed V and J ends, which lost 3 bases and 3 bases, there was a span of 11 bases. The DNA of the CDR3 is TGCAGTGCTAGCTACAGGGATTACACTGAAGCTTTCTTT. This codes for CSASYRDYTEAFF.

This chain joins TRBV12-3 or TRBV12-4 and TRBJ2-1; 8 bases fit TRBD2. The CDR3 runs to 14 residues. The V segment lost 4 bases and the J segment 8 bases; nucleotides outside the gene matches: 7. The CDR3 sequence: CASSSPGGPDEQFF. The DNA for the CDR3 is TGTGCCAGCAGTTCCCCGGGAGGGCCCGATGAGCAGTTCTTC.

This clonotype appeared a few times. The chain joins TRBV12-3 or TRBV12-4 to TRBJ1-2, with D possibly being TRBD1 (5 bases). CDR3 size: 11 residues. V lost 3 bases to trimming and J lost 8 bases, with 7 bases between them. Here the CDR3 DNA reads TGTGCCAGCAGTTTGGGGGACGGCTACACCTTC. It yields the protein CASSLGDGYTF.

The chain recombines TRBV4-1 with TRBJ2-7; a weak D match, TRBD2 (5 bases). The V gene lost 1 base and the J gene lost 2 bases, with 12 bases spanning the gap. The CDR3 has 15 amino acids. Per the germline V gene, CDR1 is MGHRA and CDR2 is YSYEKL. DNA of the CDR3: TGCGCCAGCAGCCAAGCTGATCAGGAGGCCTACGAGCAGTACTTC. It yields the protein CASSQADQEAYEQYF.

The chain couples TRBV7-9 to TRBJ2-7; no reliable D call. Trimming left V 5 bases short and J 1 base short, with 12 bases between. Germline values: CDR1 SEHNR, CDR2 FQNEAQ (reference sequence). This CDR3 has 14 residues. The CDR3 loop is CASSPVGGSYEQYF. In nucleotides, the CDR3 is TGTGCCAGCAGCCCCGTGGGCGGTTCCTACGAGCAGTACTTC.

V is TRBV9 and J is TRBJ2-1, with D possibly matching TRBD1 (6 bases). CDR3 length: 15 residues. V was cut by 3 bases and J by 2 bases, with 12 bases left in between. CDR1 is SGDLS, CDR2 YYNGEE, per germline. DNA of the CDR3: TGTGCCAGCAGCGCCCCGGGACAAACCTACAATGAGCAGTTCTTC. Protein sequence: CASSAPGQTYNEQFF.

The J gene is TRBJ2-5, the V gene TRBV6-6; D gene uncertain. Trimming pared 7 bases from V and 5 bases from J, leaving 11 bases between. This CDR3 spans 12 amino acids. The germline V gene has CDR1 MNHNY and CDR2 SVGAGI (reference sequence). The DNA of the CDR3 is TGTGCCAGCATAGAGGCTGGGGAGACCCAGTACTTC. This codes for CASIEAGETQYF.

This clonotype was counted once. The chain joins TRBV7-9 to TRBJ2-5; D call uncertain. This CDR3 is built from 12 residues. Germline CDR1 reads SEHNR; CDR2 reads FQNEAQ (reference sequence). V lost 5 bases and J 3 bases, leaving 7 bases between the germline ends. The CDR3 region is CASSHLKETQYF. The CDR3 region has the DNA TGTGCCAGCAGCCATTTAAAAGAGACCCAGTACTTC.

The chain couples TRBV11-3 to TRBJ2-2, with TRBD2 matching over 9 bases. This CDR3 is 13 amino acids long. V gave up 5 bases and J gave up 9 bases; unmatched junction bases: 4. The germline CDR1 and CDR2 sequences are SGHNT and YENEEA. CDR3 region: CASSASGTRELFF. Here the CDR3 DNA reads TGTGCCAGCAGCGCTAGCGGGACAAGGGAGCTGTTTTTT.

This rearrangement joins TRBV5-1 to TRBJ2-1; D is unresolved. Germline lookup yields CDR1 SGHRS and CDR2 YFSETQ. V was shortened by 5 bases and J by 8 bases, with 11 bases between the two germline ends. The CDR3 is 12 amino acids. CDR3 region: CASREVADEQFF. In DNA form, the CDR3 reads TGCGCCAGCAGGGAAGTAGCCGATGAGCAGTTCTTC.

This chain's CDR3 is CASSANVRDEQYF. Written as DNA, the CDR3 is TGTGCCAGCAGCGCAAATGTAAGGGACGAGCAGTACTTC. The chain combines TRBV9 with TRBJ2-7; D is undetermined. The CDR3 extends over 13 amino acids. With 3 bases removed from V and 5 bases from J, the gap between germline ends came to 12 bases. Germline CDR1 SGDLS, CDR2 YYNGEE.

The V call is TRBV29-1, the J call TRBJ2-7; D may be TRBD1 (6 bases). There are 13 residues in the CDR3. V gave up 4 bases and J gave up 2 bases, with 12 bases separating them. Per germline, CDR1 SQVTM and CDR2 ANQGSEA. The CDR3 nucleotides read TGCAGCGTTGGGGGGCCACCGACCTACGAGCAGTACTTC. As protein: CSVGGPPTYEQYF.

CDR3 bases: TGTGCCAGCAGCTTTCAAGGATCCGAGCAGTACTTC. Translated, it gives CASSFQGSEQYF. The V and J genes are TRBV13 and TRBJ2-7; unclear D gene. CDR1 and CDR2 (germline): PRHDT, FYEKMQ (reference sequence). V was cut by 3 bases and J by 6 bases, with 9 bases left in between. The CDR3 length is 12 residues.

The V and J genes are TRBV25-1 and TRBJ2-1; D may be TRBD2 (7 bases). The germline V gene has CDR1 MGHDK and CDR2 SYGVNS. This CDR3 spans 12 amino acids. Deletions cut 8 bases from V and 7 bases from J, with 12 bases between. The DNA for the CDR3 is TGTGCCAGCGGGAGGGGGGTGAATGAGCAGTTCTTC. As protein: CASGRGVNEQFF.

The genes are TRBV15 and TRBJ1-1; D is unclear. Trimming shortened V by 3 bases and J by 2 bases, and 10 bases separated the two germline ends. From germline, CDR1 is LNHNV and CDR2 YYDKDF (reference sequence). The CDR3 sequence is 14 residues long. CDR3 nucleotide sequence: TGTGCCACCAGCAGGAGGGTGGGAAACACTGAAGCTTTCTTT. This gives the protein CATSRRVGNTEAFF.

The chain has TRBV7-2 and TRBJ2-3, with a weak D call TRBD2 (6 bases). The CDR3 extends over 19 amino acids. The V gene's germline CDR1 is SGHTA and CDR2 FQGNSA. Trimming removed 5 bases from V and 2 bases from J, with 26 bases in between. The CDR3 region is CASSPQGIMREIYTDTQYF. The CDR3 nucleotides read TGTGCCAGCAGCCCCCAGGGTATCATGCGGGAAATCTACACAGATACGCAGTATTTT.

The table lists this clonotype with a count of one. CDR3 coding DNA: TGCAGCGTTGATGGTTATGGAGCGGGAGACGACAATGAGCAGTTCTTC. It codes for CSVDGYGAGDDNEQFF. The J gene is TRBJ2-1, the V gene TRBV29-1; 8 bases map to TRBD2. Germline loops: CDR1 SQVTM, CDR2 ANQGSEA. Germline trimming cut 3 bases from V and 5 bases from J; bases unmatched to any gene: 12. The CDR3 length is 16 residues.

J is TRBJ2-1 and V is TRBV9, with D maybe TRBD2 (5 bases). V was cut by 0 bases and J by 10 bases, with 8 bases left in between. Per the germline V gene, CDR1 is SGDLS and CDR2 is YYNGEE. This CDR3 contains 12 residues. CDR3: CASSVEEGEQFF. The CDR3 bases are TGTGCCAGCAGCGTAGAAGAGGGAGAGCAGTTCTTC.

The chain is built from TRBV4-1 and TRBJ1-1; 8 nucleotides line up with TRBD1. Germline V gives CDR1 MGHRA, CDR2 YSYEKL. The CDR3 is 16 residues long. The V segment lost 4 bases and the J segment 2 bases; nucleotides outside the gene matches: 9. This chain's CDR3 is CASSPSGDRSNTEAFF. In nucleotides, the CDR3 is TGCGCCAGCAGCCCCTCGGGGGACAGGAGTAACACTGAAGCTTTCTTT.